The 25 T cell receptor beta chains given below trace back to one sample, sequenced in a study of blood T cell repertoires in COVID-19 (dated by TCRdb to the early 2020s). The library was obtained by the immunoSEQ multiplex PCR assay. This immuneACCESS table, as held by TCRdb, lists in-frame sequences with V and J called but not all clones. Of the missing ones, under half trace to an unresolved V gene in checked studies; the others have no known cause. This sample comprises around 250,000 clones, about 82% of them detected only once. The top ten constitute more than 2% of the sample. Sequenced sample: PBMCs or T cells enriched from blood (not recorded which). Every receptor here comes from a woman aged 45 to 65 who had recovered from COVID-19.

The chain is built from TRBV6-5 and TRBJ2-7; 9 bases are shared with TRBD1. Germline lookup yields CDR1 MNHEY and CDR2 SVGAGI. The CDR3 sequence is 15 residues long. The ends lost 5 bases at V and 4 bases at J; junction bases unmatched: 9. The CDR3 spells CASSPRGTGLYEQYF. CDR3 DNA sequence: TGTGCCAGCAGTCCCCGCGGGACAGGGTTGTACGAGCAGTACTTC.

This clone was detected once. The chain combines TRBV29-1 with TRBJ2-7, with 11 bases matching TRBD2. This CDR3 region has 12 residues. J gave up 4 bases and V 4 bases, and 0 bases lay outside the gene matches. Germline V gives CDR1 SQVTM, CDR2 ANQGSEA. The DNA of the CDR3 is TGCAGCGTTGGACTAGCGGGATACGAGCAGTACTTC. Translated, it gives CSVGLAGYEQYF.

This clone came up once. The J gene is TRBJ1-4, the V gene TRBV30; 7 bases fit TRBD1. Germline V gene sequence: CDR1 GTSNPN, CDR2 SVGIG (reference sequence). Germline trimming cut 0 bases from V and 8 bases from J; bases unmatched to any gene: 9. This CDR3 is built from 15 residues. The CDR3 is CAWSVRVVRGEKLFF. CDR3 in DNA: TGTGCCTGGAGTGTAAGGGTTGTCAGGGGGGAAAAACTGTTTTTT.

The J gene is TRBJ2-1, the V gene TRBV5-1, with D possibly TRBD1 on 6 matching bases. The V and J ends lost 4 bases and 10 bases respectively, with 18 bases between them. From germline, CDR1 is SGHRS and CDR2 YFSETQ. This CDR3 comprises 14 residues. This chain's CDR3 is CASSQTTYQGEQFF. CDR3 nucleotide sequence: TGCGCCAGCAGCCAAACGACCTACCAGGGGGAGCAGTTCTTC.

The chain has TRBV4-2 and TRBJ1-2; 7 nucleotides line up with TRBD1. Germline V gene lookup returns CDR1 LGHNA and CDR2 YNFKEQ. This CDR3 is 16 amino acids long. J was trimmed by 4 bases and V by 0 bases; bases with no gene match: 8. The CDR3 loop reads CASSQDRRRGSYGYTF. CDR3 DNA sequence: TGTGCCAGCAGCCAAGATCGGCGCAGGGGGAGCTATGGCTACACCTTC.

The chain recombines TRBV18 with TRBJ1-5; the D gene is possibly TRBD1 (5 bases). V was pared by 2 bases and J by 11 bases, with 10 bases between. The V gene's germline CDR1 is KGHSH and CDR2 LQKENI. This CDR3 region has 12 residues. CDR3 bases: TGTGCCAGCTCACCAGGGGGGGAGACCCAGCATTTT. Translated: CASSPGGETQHF. Together with reference TRBV18 and TRBJ1-5, the CDR3 gives the full variable domain: NAGVMQNPRHLVRRRGQEARLRCSPMKGHSHVYWYRQLPEEGLKFMVYLQKENIIDESGMPKERFSAEFPKEGPSILRIQQVVRGDSAAYFCASSPGGETQHFGDGTRLSIL.

Only a few counts were recorded for this clone. The chain joins TRBV5-1 to TRBJ1-1, with D possibly being TRBD1 (5 bases). Germline-derived CDR1 and CDR2 are SGHRS and YFSETQ. The V end was cut by 0 bases, the J end by 11 bases, with 17 bases between. The CDR3 runs to 14 residues. CDR3 bases: TGCGCCAGCAGCTTGGAGGGGCGAACCCGTGGGGCTTTCTTT. It encodes CASSLEGRTRGAFF. Full variable domain (rest looked up from reference TRBV5-1 and TRBJ1-1): KAGVTQTPRYLIKTRGQQVTLSCSPISGHRSVSWYQQTPGQGLQFLFEYFSETQRNKGNFPGRFSGRQFSNSRSEMNVSTLELGDSALYLCASSLEGRTRGAFFGQGTRLTVV.

The gene calls are TRBV3-1 (or the pseudogene TRBV3-2) and TRBJ1-2; no definite D call. Germline lookup yields CDR1 LGHDT and CDR2 YNNKEL (reference sequence). V gave up 1 base and J gave up 4 bases, with 4 bases separating them. This CDR3 comprises 12 residues. The CDR3 nucleotides are TGTGCCAGCAGCCAAGGGGCCTATGGCTACACCTTC. It codes for CASSQGAYGYTF.

The chain combines TRBV7-2 with TRBJ2-1; D may be TRBD2 (6 bases). The germline V gene encodes CDR1 SGHTA and CDR2 FQGNSA. This CDR3 spans 15 amino acids. Trimming left V 4 bases short and J 1 base short, with 11 bases between. The CDR3 DNA follows: TGTGCCAGCAGCTCACGACTAGGTTCCTACAATGAGCAGTTCTTC. This translates into CASSSRLGSYNEQFF.

The V gene is TRBV19, the J gene TRBJ2-3; D gene uncertain. V lost 8 bases to trimming and J lost 3 bases, with 12 bases between them. Germline CDR1 and CDR2: LNHDA and SQIVND (reference sequence). The CDR3 covers 13 residues. CDR3 sequence (DNA): TGTGCCAGTCGCCCATCGGGTACAGATACGCAGTATTTT. Residues: CASRPSGTDTQYF. Looking up the rest from reference TRBV19 and TRBJ2-3 gives the full variable domain: DGGITQSPKYLFRKEGQNVTLSCEQNLNHDAMYWYRQDPGQGLRLIYYSQIVNDFQKGDIAEGYSVSREKKESFPLTVTSAQKNPTAFYLCASRPSGTDTQYFGPGTRLTVL.

This chain connects TRBV4-3 to TRBJ1-1; D not resolved. The CDR3 length is 13 residues. Germline V gene data show CDR1 as LGHNA and CDR2 as YSLEER. V lost 0 bases and J 7 bases, leaving 9 bases between the germline ends. CDR3 coding DNA: TGCGCCAGCAGCCAAGAATGGCAAGTTGAAGCTTTCTTT. Encoded protein: CASSQEWQVEAFF.

The rearrangement links TRBV6-5 to TRBJ2-1; D not certain. Between the trimmed V and J ends, which lost 6 bases and 5 bases, there was a span of 14 bases. The CDR3 runs 14 residues. Germline loops: CDR1 MNHEY, CDR2 SVGAGI. The CDR3 reads CASRLEMSDNEQFF. For the CDR3, the DNA is TGTGCCAGCAGGCTAGAGATGTCCGACAATGAGCAGTTCTTC.

V is TRBV7-3 and J is TRBJ2-7; TRBD1 is a possible D gene (5 bases). CDR1 is SGHTA, CDR2 FQGTGA, per germline. This CDR3 contains 13 residues. Trimming pared 5 bases from V and 4 bases from J, leaving 12 bases between. In DNA form, the CDR3 reads TGTGCCAGCAGCCTGGGGCGGAATTACGAGCAGTACTTC. Translated: CASSLGRNYEQYF.

V usage is TRBV28 and J usage is TRBJ1-1, with TRBD1 identical over 8 bases. Per the germline V gene, CDR1 is MDHEN and CDR2 is SYDVKM. The length of the CDR3 is 14 residues. The trim removed 4 bases at V and 7 bases at J, leaving 8 bases unmatched. CDR3: CASSSLPGQDEAFF. The CDR3 DNA reads TGTGCCAGCAGTTCCCTCCCGGGACAGGATGAAGCTTTCTTT.

This chain links TRBV12-5 with TRBJ1-2, with 8 nucleotides matching TRBD1. The CDR3 extends over 13 amino acids. V lost 6 bases, J lost 4 bases, and 4 bases stayed unmatched. Germline V CDR1 and CDR2: LGHNT, FRNRAP. CDR3 region: CASGRTGSYGYTF. CDR3 coding DNA: TGTGCTAGTGGAAGGACAGGGTCCTATGGCTACACCTTC.

This chain uses TRBV7-3 with TRBJ2-6; a possible D gene is TRBD2 (6 bases). Per the germline V gene, CDR1 is SGHTA and CDR2 is FQGTGA. The CDR3 contains 15 residues. V gave up 5 bases and J gave up 4 bases, with 12 bases separating them. This CDR3 is CASSTRGPGANVLTF. The CDR3 coding sequence is TGTGCCAGCAGCACGCGGGGCCCAGGGGCCAACGTCCTGACTTTC. Supplemented by reference TRBV7-3 and TRBJ2-6, the full variable domain reads GAGVSQTPSNKVTEKGKYVELRCDPISGHTALYWYRQSLGQGPEFLIYFQGTGAADDSGLPNDRFFAVRPEGSVSTLKIQRTERGDSAVYLCASSTRGPGANVLTFGAGSRLTVL.

This chain uses TRBV6-1 with TRBJ1-4; D uncertain. The CDR3 sequence is 16 residues long. Germline values: CDR1 MNHNS, CDR2 SASEGT. Trimming removed 1 base from V and 4 bases from J, with 13 bases in between. The CDR3 DNA reads TGTGCCAGCAGTGAAGGGTTCGGTTCCGTTAATGAAAAACTGTTTTTT. It encodes CASSEGFGSVNEKLFF.

The chain uses TRBV18 and TRBJ1-6, with 7 bases fitting TRBD1. J lost 7 bases, V lost 4 bases, and 1 base had no gene match. This CDR3 has 13 amino acids. Germline V gene sequence: CDR1 KGHSH, CDR2 LQKENI. The CDR3 DNA is TGTGCCAGCTCACAGGGACAGAATTCACCCCTCCACTTT. This sequence encodes CASSQGQNSPLHF.

The rearrangement links TRBV4-1 to TRBJ1-2; 7 bases agree with TRBD1. Germline lookup yields CDR1 MGHRA and CDR2 YSYEKL. The CDR3 consists of 15 residues. Trimming took 0 bases from V and 2 from J; bases not matched to a gene: 3. The CDR3 bases are TGCGCCAGCAGCCAAGATGCGACAGGGAACTATGGCTACACCTTC. Translating it yields CASSQDATGNYGYTF.

The V and J genes are TRBV11-2 and TRBJ2-5, with a possible D match to TRBD1 (6 bases). Looked up from germline, CDR1 is SGHAT and CDR2 is FQNNGV. CDR3 size: 15 residues. Deletions cut 4 bases from V and 1 base from J, with 13 bases between. This CDR3 reads CASSSRGWGQETQYF. The CDR3 DNA sequence: TGTGCCAGCAGCTCCAGGGGTTGGGGCCAAGAGACCCAGTACTTC.

V is TRBV3-1 (or the pseudogene TRBV3-2) and J is TRBJ1-5; D is possibly TRBD1 (5 bases). Germline V gives CDR1 LGHDT, CDR2 YNNKEL (reference sequence). The length of the CDR3 is 15 residues. The ends were cut back, 1 base at V and 7 bases at J, with 14 bases in the middle. CDR3 amino acids: CASSQAGTGGQPQHF. In nucleotides, the CDR3 is TGTGCCAGCAGCCAAGCAGGGACCGGGGGACAGCCCCAGCATTTT.

The chain carries TRBV15 and TRBJ2-7; 8 positions match TRBD2. The V and J ends lost 5 bases and 3 bases, in that order; junction bases with no gene match: 3. This CDR3 spans 13 amino acids. Germline V gives CDR1 LNHNV, CDR2 YYDKDF (reference sequence). The CDR3 loop is CATSREGLYEQYF. For the CDR3, the DNA is TGTGCCACCAGCCGGGAGGGCCTCTACGAGCAGTACTTC.

The chain carries TRBV28 and TRBJ1-3; 7 bases line up with TRBD1. V shed 8 bases and J 2 bases; nucleotides not matched to a gene: 3. The CDR3 length is 13 residues. Germline lookup yields CDR1 MDHEN and CDR2 SYDVKM. CDR3 sequence: CASGDRTGNTIYF. CDR3 DNA sequence: TGTGCCAGCGGGGACAGAACTGGAAACACCATATATTTT. The full variable domain, in which reference TRBV28 and TRBJ1-3 provide the parts outside the CDR3, is DVKVTQSSRYLVKRTGEKVFLECVQDMDHENMFWYRQDPGLGLRLIYFSYDVKMKEKGDIPEGYSVSREKKERFSLILESASTNQTSMYLCASGDRTGNTIYFGEGSWLTVV.

This sequence joins TRBV28 and TRBJ2-7; 7 nucleotides line up with TRBD1. The length of the CDR3 is 14 residues. CDR1 and CDR2 (germline): MDHEN, SYDVKM. Trimming took 6 bases from V and 7 from J; bases not matched to a gene: 12. Here the CDR3 reads CASRLNRGWWEQYF. In nucleotides, the CDR3 is TGTGCCAGCAGACTTAACAGGGGCTGGTGGGAGCAGTACTTC.

The chain carries TRBV18 and TRBJ2-5, with D possibly TRBD2 on 6 matching bases. Germline-derived CDR1 and CDR2 are KGHSH and LQKENI. The V and J ends lost 3 bases and 5 bases respectively, with 13 bases between them. The CDR3 extends over 14 amino acids. This CDR3 reads CASSPESGRETQYF. The CDR3 coding sequence is TGTGCCAGCTCACCGGAGTCAGGGAGGGAGACCCAGTACTTC.